This passage covers 5 T cell receptor beta chains from one sample sequenced in a study of blood T cells in healthy people across ages. Combining a sample-barcoded 5' primer with a J-beta primer mix, a second PCR ran for 7 to 11 cycles. TCRdb passed the 5' RACE reads through MiXCR, listing each CDR3 protein once. The sample has 1.5 million to 2 million distinct CDR3 sequences, just under 50% seen once. The sequencing input was blood. The source of these receptors is a woman aged 40-49 years in good health.

A few counts support this clonotype. The rearrangement joins TRBV4-3 to TRBJ1-2; D unclear. V was cut by 1 base and J by 5 bases, with 20 bases left in between. In germline, CDR1 is LGHNA, CDR2 YSLEER. The CDR3 spans 17 residues. The CDR3 DNA sequence: TGCGCCAGCAGCCAAGGGGGTTGGGCAGACCATAGATATGGCTACACCTTC. Translated: CASSQGGWADHRYGYTF.

This clonotype was seen once. A single base separates this from a much larger clone, so it may be a read error. The chain combines TRBV12-3 or TRBV12-4 with TRBJ2-1; tentatively, D is TRBD2 (5 bases). There are 9 residues in the CDR3. The ends were cut back, 11 bases at V and 7 bases at J, with 6 bases in the middle. Written as DNA, the CDR3 is TGTGCCTGCGGGAATGAGCAGTTCTTC. Translation: CACGNEQFF.

J is TRBJ2-1 and V is TRBV7-2; 12 nucleotides agree with TRBD2. The CDR3 consists of 15 residues. With V trimmed by 1 base and J by 11 bases, 6 bases remained unmatched. Germline V gene lookup returns CDR1 SGHTA and CDR2 FQGNSA. The CDR3 DNA is TGTGCCAGCAGCTTAGGACTAGCGGGGGCGCCAAAGCAGTTCTTC. It encodes CASSLGLAGAPKQFF.

There are a few counts of this clonotype. This sequence joins TRBV4-3 and TRBJ2-5, with a weak D call TRBD1 (6 bases). Germline CDR1 LGHNA, CDR2 YSLEER. V dropped 0 bases and J dropped 1 base, with 12 bases sitting between them. The CDR3 contains 16 residues. The CDR3 is CASSQDWGPLQETQYF. Here the CDR3 DNA reads TGCGCCAGCAGCCAAGATTGGGGGCCCCTCCAAGAGACCCAGTACTTC.

V is TRBV2 and J is TRBJ1-5; D is undetermined. The CDR3 contains 18 residues. V gave up 2 bases and J gave up 3 bases, with 20 bases separating them. CDR1 is SNHLY, CDR2 FYNNEI, per germline. The CDR3 spells CASSEKLRGTAVNQPQHF. The CDR3 bases are TGTGCCAGCAGTGAAAAACTCCGCGGTACAGCGGTCAATCAGCCCCAGCATTTT.